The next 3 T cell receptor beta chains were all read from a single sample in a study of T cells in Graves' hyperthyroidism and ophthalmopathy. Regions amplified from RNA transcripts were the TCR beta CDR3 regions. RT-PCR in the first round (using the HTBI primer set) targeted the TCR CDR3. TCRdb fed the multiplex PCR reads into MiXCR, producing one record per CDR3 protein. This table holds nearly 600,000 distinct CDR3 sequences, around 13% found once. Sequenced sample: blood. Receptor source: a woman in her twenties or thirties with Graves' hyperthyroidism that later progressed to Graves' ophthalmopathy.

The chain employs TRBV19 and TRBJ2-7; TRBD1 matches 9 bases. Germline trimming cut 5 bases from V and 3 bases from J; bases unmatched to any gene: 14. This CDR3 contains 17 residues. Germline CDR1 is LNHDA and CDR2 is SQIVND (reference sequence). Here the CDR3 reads CASSQSTGTGSLYEQYF. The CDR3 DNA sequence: TGTGCCAGTAGTCAAAGCACCGGGACAGGGAGCCTCTACGAGCAGTACTTC.

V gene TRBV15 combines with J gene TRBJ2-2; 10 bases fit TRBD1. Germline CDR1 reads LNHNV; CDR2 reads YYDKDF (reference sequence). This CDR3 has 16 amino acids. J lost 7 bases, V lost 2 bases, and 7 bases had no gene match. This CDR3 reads CATSRPGQGSGGELFF. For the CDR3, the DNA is TGTGCCACCAGCAGACCGGGACAGGGGTCAGGCGGGGAGCTGTTTTTT.

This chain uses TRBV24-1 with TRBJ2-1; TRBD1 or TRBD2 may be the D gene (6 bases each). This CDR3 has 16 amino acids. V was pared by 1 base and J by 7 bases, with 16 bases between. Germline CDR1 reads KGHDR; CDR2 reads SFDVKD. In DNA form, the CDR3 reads TGTGCCACCAGTGATTTTTACGGGGGCATGAGGAATGAGCAGTTCTTC. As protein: CATSDFYGGMRNEQFF.